Listed here are 32 T cell receptor beta chains from one sample, sequenced in a study of shared clonotypes between healthy human individuals. The protocol was immunoSEQ multiplex PCR, while the TCRdb copy is restricted to in-frame clones and leaves out a portion. The sample lists some 450,000 clones; 70% to 80% were seen once. The sample taken for sequencing was PBMCs. The receptors stem from a woman in her thirties or forties in good health. Some clones in this sample may be carry-over from other donors' samples.

As for this clone: This clone may be a read error of a much larger clone one base away. This sequence joins TRBV7-2 and TRBJ2-1; 12 nucleotides agree with TRBD2. The germline V gene has CDR1 SGHTA and CDR2 FQGNSA. This CDR3 is 14 amino acids long. CDR3: CASSPSGRANGQFF. Here the CDR3 DNA reads TGTGCCAGCAGCCCTAGCGGGAGGGCCAATGGGCAGTTCTTC.

The chain recombines TRBV19 with TRBJ1-1; D might be TRBD1 (6 bases). CDR1 is LNHDA, CDR2 SQIVND, per germline (reference sequence). Trimming pared 6 bases from V and 4 bases from J, leaving 15 bases between. The CDR3 length is 14 residues. CDR3 in amino acids: CASSSEGGSTEAFF. The CDR3 DNA sequence: TGTGCCAGTAGCTCCGAGGGGGGCTCCACTGAAGCTTTCTTT.

This chain joins TRBV29-1 and TRBJ2-3; possibly TRBD1 or TRBD2 for D (5 bases each). The germline V gene has CDR1 SQVTM and CDR2 ANQGSEA. The CDR3 has 12 residues. Trimming shortened V by 7 bases and J by 0 bases, and 8 bases separated the two germline ends. The CDR3 DNA sequence: TGCAGCGGCCGGGACAGCACAGATACGCAGTATTTT. Translating it yields CSGRDSTDTQYF.

This chain links TRBV20-1 with TRBJ1-2, with no clear D. From germline, CDR1 is DFQATT and CDR2 SNEGSKA (reference sequence). Trimming cost V 6 bases and J 4 bases, with 9 bases left between them. This CDR3 spans 11 amino acids. In DNA form, the CDR3 reads TGCAGTGCCAAGCCTCTCTATGGCTACACCTTC. It yields the protein CSAKPLYGYTF.

In its sample, this clone was seen many times. This chain joins TRBV30 and TRBJ2-7; 8 nucleotides match TRBD2. The junction had 10 bases not matched to a gene; V was cut back by 3 bases and J by 9 bases. CDR1 and CDR2 from the germline V gene are GTSNPN and SVGIG (reference sequence). The CDR3 runs to 13 residues. CDR3 amino acids: CAWREAGALVQYF. The CDR3 DNA reads TGTGCCTGGAGGGAAGCGGGGGCCCTTGTGCAGTACTTC.

The chain employs TRBV7-2 and TRBJ2-7; a weak D match, TRBD2 (6 bases). CDR1 and CDR2 from the germline V gene are SGHTA and FQGNSA. The CDR3 length is 12 residues. Trimming pared 3 bases from V and 5 bases from J, leaving 8 bases between. The DNA for the CDR3 is TGTGCCAGCAGCTTGACGGGGGACGAGCAGTACTTC. It yields the protein CASSLTGDEQYF.

Comments on this clone: This likely reflects a read error, since a far larger clone is one base away. The chain combines TRBV5-4 with TRBJ1-1; D remains unclear. This CDR3 has 13 amino acids. Trimming took off 0 bases at V and 1 base at J, with 4 bases between the two ends. Germline assignment: CDR1 SGHNT and CDR2 YYREEE (reference sequence). The chain's CDR3 is CASSLDENTEAFF. The CDR3 coding sequence is TGTGCCAGCAGCTTGGACGAGAACACTGAAGCTTTCTTT.

V gene TRBV18 combines with J gene TRBJ1-1; TRBD1 matches 8 bases. CDR3 size: 14 residues. Germline CDR1 and CDR2: KGHSH and LQKENI. After removal of 4 bases from V and 5 bases from J, the junction contained 6 bases not matched to a gene. Here the CDR3 reads CASSQTGGLTEAFF. CDR3 bases: TGTGCCAGCTCACAAACAGGGGGTCTTACTGAAGCTTTCTTT.

V and J are TRBV6-5 and TRBJ2-3, with a weak D call TRBD1 (5 bases). Trimming cost V 5 bases and J 1 base, with 13 bases left between them. The germline CDR1 and CDR2 sequences are MNHEY and SVGAGI. The CDR3 is 15 amino acids. Here the CDR3 reads CASSHKTERTDTQYF. The CDR3 region has the DNA TGTGCCAGCAGTCATAAGACAGAGCGCACAGATACGCAGTATTTT.

V and J are TRBV5-1 and TRBJ2-3; no firm D call. Between the trimmed V and J ends, which lost 0 bases and 4 bases, there was a span of 6 bases. There are 13 residues in the CDR3. Germline CDR1 is SGHRS and CDR2 is YFSETQ. In DNA form, the CDR3 reads TGCGCCAGCAGCTTGGGGGTTTCAGATACGCAGTATTTT. Amino acid sequence: CASSLGVSDTQYF.

The V call is TRBV28, the J call TRBJ1-2; TRBD1 might be the D (5 bases). This CDR3 has 15 residues. Germline V gene lookup returns CDR1 MDHEN and CDR2 SYDVKM. V lost 7 bases and J lost 7, with 22 bases in between. The chain's CDR3 is CASTQIGAESPGYTF. The CDR3 bases are TGTGCCAGCACCCAGATCGGGGCAGAGTCTCCTGGCTACACCTTC.

The V call is TRBV5-6, the J call TRBJ1-1, with D possibly matching TRBD1 (5 bases). The CDR3 consists of 15 residues. Germline V gene sequence: CDR1 SGHDT, CDR2 YYEEEE. V shed 0 bases and J shed 1 base, with 10 bases lying between them. The CDR3 sequence: CASSLGPTGNTEAFF. The CDR3 nucleotides read TGTGCCAGCAGCTTGGGCCCTACAGGGAACACTGAAGCTTTCTTT.

Ten or more counts support this clone. The chain has TRBV14 and TRBJ2-1; D call uncertain. V was clipped by 1 base and J by 5 bases, with 6 bases between them. The CDR3 runs 13 residues. Germline V gene lookup returns CDR1 SGHDN and CDR2 FVKESK. Here the CDR3 reads CASSQALHNEQFF. The CDR3 DNA follows: TGTGCCAGCAGCCAAGCCCTACACAATGAGCAGTTCTTC.

The CDR3 loop reads CASSGGGGTGSSYEQYF. CDR3 sequence (DNA): TGTGCCAGCAGCGGGGGAGGAGGGACAGGAAGCTCCTACGAGCAGTACTTC. The chain is built from TRBV5-4 and TRBJ2-7; 8 nucleotides match TRBD1. J gave up 0 bases and V 4 bases, and 12 bases lay outside the gene matches. The length of the CDR3 is 17 residues. CDR1 is SGHNT, CDR2 YYREEE, per germline (reference sequence).

This chain connects TRBV30 to TRBJ1-2; D might be TRBD1 (5 bases). V lost 0 bases and J 7 bases, leaving 9 bases between the germline ends. Germline loops: CDR1 GTSNPN, CDR2 SVGIG (reference sequence). This CDR3 has 12 residues. In DNA form, the CDR3 reads TGTGCCTGGAGTGTCCTCGGGGCTGGCTACACCTTC. It codes for CAWSVLGAGYTF.

V and J are TRBV10-3 and TRBJ2-3; D is perhaps TRBD2 (6 bases). CDR1 ENHRY and CDR2 SYGVKD come from the germline V gene. The CDR3 covers 14 residues. V was pared by 4 bases and J by 4 bases, with 12 bases between. The CDR3 loop reads CAISGTGASDTQYF. Written as DNA, the CDR3 is TGTGCCATCAGTGGAACGGGAGCGTCAGATACGCAGTATTTT.

This clone was seen ten or more times. V is TRBV19 and J is TRBJ2-2; D uncertain. The germline V gene has CDR1 LNHDA and CDR2 SQIVND (reference sequence). The ends were cut back, 5 bases at V and 7 bases at J, with 11 bases in the middle. The CDR3 has 13 amino acids. The CDR3 reads CASSFQANGELFF. CDR3 sequence (DNA): TGTGCCAGTAGTTTTCAAGCGAACGGGGAGCTGTTTTTT.

In this sample, this clone turned up a few times. The chain uses TRBV10-3 and TRBJ2-2; tentative D call: TRBD1 (7 bases). The CDR3 is 14 amino acids. Germline-derived CDR1 and CDR2 are ENHRY and SYGVKD. Trimming removed 11 bases from V and 7 bases from J, with 20 bases in between. In DNA, the CDR3 is TGTGCCTCCCACCAGGGGGGCAGAGGCGGGGAGCTGTTTTTT. Its protein is CASHQGGRGGELFF.

As to this clone: At the DNA level, this CDR3 is encoded by other sequences in the same sample as well. The V gene is TRBV5-1, the J gene TRBJ2-7; D is undetermined. CDR3 length equals 13 residues. V was cut by 0 bases and J by 6 bases, with 10 bases left in between. CDR1 is SGHRS, CDR2 YFSETQ, per germline. The CDR3 sequence is CASSLEGPGEQYF. The DNA for the CDR3 is TGCGCCAGCAGCTTGGAAGGTCCTGGCGAGCAGTACTTC.

In regard to this clone: A much larger clone sits a single nucleotide away, making a read error possible. V is TRBV5-4 and J is TRBJ1-5; 7 bases agree with TRBD1. The germline V gene encodes CDR1 SGHNT and CDR2 YYREEE (reference sequence). The length of the CDR3 is 13 residues. V trimming: 0 bases; J trimming: 9 bases; junction bases outside the gene matches: 3. CDR3 nucleotide sequence: TGTGCCAGCAGCTTGGTAGGGGGCGGGCCCCAGCATTTT. This sequence encodes CASSLVGGGPQHF.

About this clone itself: This clone may be a read error of a much larger clone one base away. The chain recombines TRBV21-1 with TRBJ1-2; whether TRBD1, the table's D call, matches the DNA was not checked. TRBV21-1 corresponds to a pseudogene. The CDR3 consists of 14 residues. CDR3 nucleotides: TGTGCCGGCAGCTCCCAGGGGGCGCCTTATGGCTACACCTTC. Translated, it gives CAGSSQGAPYGYTF.

The V and J genes are TRBV27 and TRBJ1-2; the match to TRBD1 covers 10 bases. CDR1 MNHEY and CDR2 SMNVEV come from the germline V gene (reference sequence). There are 16 residues in the CDR3. The ends lost 5 bases at V and 8 bases at J; junction bases unmatched: 14. The chain's CDR3 is CASSPRRTGGKEGYTF. CDR3 bases: TGTGCCAGCAGTCCACGACGGACAGGGGGAAAAGAGGGCTACACCTTC.

This clone was picked up many times. The V gene is TRBV6-4, the J gene TRBJ2-5, with D possibly being TRBD2 (6 bases). The V end lost 1 base, the J end lost 1 base, and 7 bases lay between the germline ends. Germline V lookup: CDR1 MRHNA, CDR2 SNTAGT. The CDR3 covers 14 residues. The DNA of the CDR3 is TGTGCCAGCAGTGACTTGGGGGGCCAAGAGACCCAGTACTTC. Translation: CASSDLGGQETQYF.

The gene calls are TRBV7-9 and TRBJ1-1, with a weak D call TRBD1 (5 bases). Germline V gene sequence: CDR1 SEHNR, CDR2 FQNEAQ (reference sequence). CDR3 length: 15 amino acids. The V end lost 3 bases, the J end lost 2 bases, and 13 bases lay between the germline ends. The CDR3 region is CASSFGRDFNTEAFF. CDR3 nucleotides: TGTGCCAGCAGCTTTGGCAGGGATTTCAACACTGAAGCTTTCTTT.

This clone was recorded once. The V gene is TRBV6-6, the J gene TRBJ1-2; D is ambiguous. CDR1 is MNHNY and CDR2 is SVGAGI in the germline V gene (reference sequence). The ends were cut back, 2 bases at V and 7 bases at J, with 11 bases in the middle. The CDR3 runs 13 residues. CDR3 DNA sequence: TGTGCCAGCAGTTACAGTCGGCAGGCTGGCTACACCTTC. Amino acids: CASSYSRQAGYTF.

The CDR3 DNA sequence: TGCGCCAGCAGACCCGACAGGGGGCAGGTTGAGCAGTTCTTC. Translation gives CASRPDRGQVEQFF. This chain links TRBV5-1 with TRBJ2-1; 10 nucleotides line up with TRBD1. The CDR3 is 14 amino acids. In germline, CDR1 is SGHRS, CDR2 YFSETQ. After removal of 5 bases from V and 9 bases from J, the junction contained 8 bases not matched to a gene.

This sequence joins TRBV6-6 and TRBJ2-2; the D call may be TRBD1 or TRBD2 (5 bases each). Trimming removed 5 bases at V and 3 bases at J, with 13 bases between. The CDR3 contains 15 residues. Germline V gives CDR1 MNHNY, CDR2 SVGAGI (reference sequence). The CDR3 reads CASSSEGPDTGELFF. The CDR3 region has the DNA TGTGCCAGCAGTAGCGAGGGGCCGGACACCGGGGAGCTGTTTTTT.

Comments on this clone: This CDR3 is also generated by other DNA sequences in the sample. This chain's CDR3 is CASSIPGLSYEQYF. The CDR3 nucleotides read TGTGCCAGTAGTATCCCAGGGCTCAGCTACGAGCAGTACTTC. J is TRBJ2-7 and V is TRBV19; D possibly corresponds to TRBD1 (5 bases). The V gene lost 3 bases and the J gene lost 3 bases, with 12 bases spanning the gap. Germline V CDR1 and CDR2: LNHDA, SQIVND (reference sequence). The CDR3 is 14 amino acids. The variable domain in full, completed from reference TRBV19 and TRBJ2-7, reads DGGITQSPKYLFRKEGQNVTLSCEQNLNHDAMYWYRQDPGQGLRLIYYSQIVNDFQKGDIAEGYSVSREKKESFPLTVTSAQKNPTAFYLCASSIPGLSYEQYFGPGTRLTVT.

This chain uses TRBV5-1 with TRBJ2-5; 11 bases fit TRBD2. Germline V gives CDR1 SGHRS, CDR2 YFSETQ. V was pared by 4 bases and J by 5 bases, with 13 bases of the junction left unmatched. This CDR3 has 17 amino acids. CDR3 loop: CASSNSGTSGSGETQYF. In DNA form, the CDR3 reads TGCGCCAGCAGCAACTCCGGGACTAGCGGCTCCGGGGAGACCCAGTACTTC.

Regarding this clone: A far larger clone lies a single base away; this is likely a read error. CDR3 DNA: TGTGCCAGCACTCCAGCCGGGACAGGTGCCCCCTACGAGCAGTACTTC. Protein product: CASTPAGTGAPYEQYF. V and J are TRBV28 and TRBJ2-5, with 8 bases identical to TRBD1. The end of the DNA fits TRBJ2-7 better, so the J call may be wrong. The CDR3 contains 16 residues. CDR1 is MDHEN, CDR2 SYDVKM, per germline.

The chain links TRBV19 to TRBJ2-1, with D possibly TRBD2 on 5 matching bases. This CDR3 spans 14 amino acids. Germline CDR1 and CDR2: LNHDA and SQIVND (reference sequence). V was cut by 5 bases and J by 4 bases, with 12 bases left in between. CDR3 loop: CASSSRVSYNEQFF. CDR3 nucleotides: TGTGCCAGTAGTTCGAGGGTCAGTTACAATGAGCAGTTCTTC.

The rearrangement joins TRBV7-9 to TRBJ2-2; D not certain. CDR1 is SEHNR and CDR2 is FQNEAQ in the germline V gene (reference sequence). This CDR3 has 12 residues. The V and J ends lost 11 bases and 3 bases respectively, with 10 bases between them. Here the CDR3 reads CAAPPDTGELFF. The DNA for the CDR3 is TGTGCCGCCCCCCCGGACACCGGGGAGCTGTTTTTT.